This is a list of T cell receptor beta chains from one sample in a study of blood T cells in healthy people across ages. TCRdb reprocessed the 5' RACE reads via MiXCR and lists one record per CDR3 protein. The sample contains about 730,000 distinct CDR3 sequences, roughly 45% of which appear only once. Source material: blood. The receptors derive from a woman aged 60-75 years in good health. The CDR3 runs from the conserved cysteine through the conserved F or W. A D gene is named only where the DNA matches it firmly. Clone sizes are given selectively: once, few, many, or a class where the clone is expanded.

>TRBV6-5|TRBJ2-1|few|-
TGTGCCAGCAGCCCTGATTTCGGGAGATCCTACAATGAGCAGTTCTTC
CASSPDFGRSYNEQFF
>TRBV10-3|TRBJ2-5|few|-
TGTGCCATCAGTGAGGGGGACCCTCGAGGGGAGACCCAGTACTTC
CAISEGDPRGETQYF
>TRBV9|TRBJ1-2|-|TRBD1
TGTGCCAGCAGCCCCCGGGACAGGGCCCAGAATGGCTACACCTTC
CASSPRDRAQNGYTF
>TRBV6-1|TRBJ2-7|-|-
TGTGCCAGCAGTGACCTCCGGGTCACCGGGCGCGAGCAGTACTTC
CASSDLRVTGREQYF
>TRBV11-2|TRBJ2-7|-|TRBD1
TGTGCCAGCAGTTGGGGACAGAGGGCCTACGAGCAGTACTTC
CASSWGQRAYEQYF
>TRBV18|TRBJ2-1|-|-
TGTGCCGGCTCACCACAGGAACCCTCCTACAATGAGCAGTTCTTC
CAGSPQEPSYNEQFF
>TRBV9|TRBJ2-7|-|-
TGTGCCAGCAGCGTAGAGGCGGGGCAGAGCTACGAGCAGTACTTC
CASSVEAGQSYEQYF
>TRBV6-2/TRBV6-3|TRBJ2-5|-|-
TGTGCCAGCTTAGGGGCCGGGCGCCAAGAGACCCAGTACTTC
CASLGAGRQETQYF
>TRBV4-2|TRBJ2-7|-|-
TGTGCCAGCAGCCAAGGGAGTCCGCCCTCCTGCGAGCAGTACTTC
CASSQGSPPSCEQYF
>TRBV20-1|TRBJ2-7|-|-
TGCAGTGCTAGAAGGCAGGACTACGAGCAGTACTTC
CSARRQDYEQYF
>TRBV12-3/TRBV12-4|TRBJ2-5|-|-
TGTGCCAGCAGTTTGGGCACGGGGACCCAGTACTTC
CASSLGTGTQYF
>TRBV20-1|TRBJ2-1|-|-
TGCAGTGCTAGAGATGGCCGGGGAGGCCAGGATGAGCAGTTCTTC
CSARDGRGGQDEQFF
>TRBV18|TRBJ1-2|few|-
TGTGCCAGCTCCTCCGACGGGGCAGTACAATCCTATGGCTACACCTTC
CASSSDGAVQSYGYTF
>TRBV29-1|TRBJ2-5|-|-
TGCAGCGTTGCGGGACAAGGGTCCCAGTACTTC
CSVAGQGSQYF
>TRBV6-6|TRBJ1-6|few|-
TGTGCCAGCCAAAACACAGGGTATGCGGATTCACCCCTCCACTTT
CASQNTGYADSPLHF
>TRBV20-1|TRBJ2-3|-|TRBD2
TGCAGTGGCCGGACTAGCGGCACAGATACGCAGTATTTT
CSGRTSGTDTQYF
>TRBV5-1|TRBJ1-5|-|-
TGCGCCAGCAGCCCGGAGGGAGGACTACAGAATCAGCCCCAGCATTTT
CASSPEGGLQNQPQHF
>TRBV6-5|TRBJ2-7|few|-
TGTGCCAGCAGTTACAAGTCAGGGAGCTCCTACGAGCAGTACTTC
CASSYKSGSSYEQYF
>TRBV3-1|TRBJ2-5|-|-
TGTGCCAGCAGCCAAGCGGGAGCAGAGACCCAGTACTTC
CASSQAGAETQYF
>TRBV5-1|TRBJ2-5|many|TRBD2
TGCGCCAGCAGCTTCGGGGGGTCTGGCGGTGAGACCCAGTACTTC
CASSFGGSGGETQYF
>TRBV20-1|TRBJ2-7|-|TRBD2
TGCAGTGCTTGGACTAGCGGGGGCGAGCAGTACTTC
CSAWTSGGEQYF
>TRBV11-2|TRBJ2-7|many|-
TGTGCCAGCAGCTTAGGTCCGGGTTACGAGCAGTACTTC
CASSLGPGYEQYF
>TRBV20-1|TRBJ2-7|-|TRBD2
TGCAGTGCTGCCGGGGGGAGCTCCTACGAGCAGTACTTC
CSAAGGSSYEQYF
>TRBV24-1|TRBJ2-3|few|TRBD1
TGTGCCACCAGTGATAGGGACAGGACCACAGATACGCAGTATTTT
CATSDRDRTTDTQYF
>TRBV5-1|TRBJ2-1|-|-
TGCGCCAGCAGCCCGGATCCCCGCAATGAGCAGTTCTTC
CASSPDPRNEQFF
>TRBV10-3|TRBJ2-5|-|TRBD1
TGTGCCATCAGTCCCCCGGGACAGGGCCAAGAGACCCAGTACTTC
CAISPPGQGQETQYF
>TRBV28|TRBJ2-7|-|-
TGTGCCGGCAGTGGACAGTCCCACGAGCAGTACTTC
CAGSGQSHEQYF
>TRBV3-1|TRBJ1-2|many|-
TGTGCCAGCAGCCAAGGAACAACGGTTTATGGCTACACCTTC
CASSQGTTVYGYTF
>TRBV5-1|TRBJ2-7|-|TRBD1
TGCGTCAGCAGTCAGACAGGGAGCTCCTACGAGCAGTACTTC
CVSSQTGSSYEQYF
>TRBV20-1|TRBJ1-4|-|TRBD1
TGCAGTGCTACCGGGACAGTTAATGAAAAACTGTTTTTT
CSATGTVNEKLFF
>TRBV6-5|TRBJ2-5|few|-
TGTGCCAGCATCGGACAGGCGGGGCAGTACTTC
CASIGQAGQYF
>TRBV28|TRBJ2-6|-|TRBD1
TGTGCCAGCAGTCAATTGGGACAGGGGATTAAGGCTGGGGCCAACGTCCTGACTTTC
CASSQLGQGIKAGANVLTF
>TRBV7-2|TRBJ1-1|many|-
TGTGCCAGCAGTTTAGATCGGGGGAACACTGAAGCTTTCTTT
CASSLDRGNTEAFF
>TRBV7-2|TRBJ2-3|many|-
TGTGCCAGCAGCTTAAGCGATTGGCGGGATACCCCCACAGATACGCAGTATTTT
CASSLSDWRDTPTDTQYF
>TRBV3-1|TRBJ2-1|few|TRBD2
TGTGCCAGCAGCCGGCGACTAGCGGGATACAATGAGCAGTTCTTC
CASSRRLAGYNEQFF
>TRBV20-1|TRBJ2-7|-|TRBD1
TGCAGTGCTAGCTCAGCCGGGACAGGGGGGAATGAGCAGTACTTC
CSASSAGTGGNEQYF
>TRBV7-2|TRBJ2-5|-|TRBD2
TGTGCCAGCAGCGGGGGGGGGTCGGACACTTCTCAAGAGACCCAGTACTTC
CASSGGGSDTSQETQYF
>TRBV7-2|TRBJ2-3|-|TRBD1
TGTGCCAGCAGCTGGGGACAGTCAGATACGCAGTATTTT
CASSWGQSDTQYF
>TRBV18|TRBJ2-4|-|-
TGTGCCAGCTCACCAAGCGGACCCAAAAACATTCAGTACTTC
CASSPSGPKNIQYF
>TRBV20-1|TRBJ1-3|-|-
TGCAGTGGTAAGGGTGGCGGAAACACCGTATATTTT
CSGKGGGNTVYF
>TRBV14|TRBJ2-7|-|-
TGTGCCAGCAGCCAGGGCCTTTACGAGCAGTACTTC
CASSQGLYEQYF
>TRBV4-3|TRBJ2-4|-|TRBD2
TGCGCCAGCAGCCAGGGGGGTGCGGGAGTGGAGCAGTACTTC
CASSQGGAGVEQYF
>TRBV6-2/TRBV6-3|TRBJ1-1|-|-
TGTGCCAGCAGCTCGGCTCCACAGGGGAACACTGAAGCTTTCTTT
CASSSAPQGNTEAFF
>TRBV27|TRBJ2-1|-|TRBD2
TGTGCCAGCAGCCTAGCGGGTCCCTACAATAAGCAGTTCTTC
CASSLAGPYNKQFF
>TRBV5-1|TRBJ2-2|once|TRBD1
TGCGCCAGCAGCCTCGGGTCTTCGGTCACAGGGGGGAACACCGGGGAGCTGTTTTTT
CASSLGSSVTGGNTGELFF
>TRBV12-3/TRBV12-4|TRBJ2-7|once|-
TGTGCCAGCAGAAGGAGAGCGAGAGCCTATGAGCAGTACTTC
CASRRRARAYEQYF
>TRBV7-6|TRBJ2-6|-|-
TGTGCCAGCAGCTTATCTGGGGTGGGGGCCAACGTCCTGACTTTC
CASSLSGVGANVLTF
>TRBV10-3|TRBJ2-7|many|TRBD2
TGTGCCATCACCTCCCGGACTAGCGGGGGCTACGAGCAGTACTTC
CAITSRTSGGYEQYF
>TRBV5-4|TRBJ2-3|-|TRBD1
TGTGCCAGCAGCTTGACGGGGACGGGGACAGAGACGCAGTATTTT
CASSLTGTGTETQYF
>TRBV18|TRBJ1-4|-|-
TGTGCCAGCTCACCTGTCTTAGATGCAACCAATGAAAAACTGTTTTTT
CASSPVLDATNEKLFF
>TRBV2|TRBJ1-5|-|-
TGTGCCAGCACAGGGGAAAGTCAGCCCCAGCATTTT
CASTGESQPQHF
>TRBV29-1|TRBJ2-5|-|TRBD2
TGCAGCGACCACACTAGCGGGTCCGGGGAGACCCAGTACTTC
CSDHTSGSGETQYF
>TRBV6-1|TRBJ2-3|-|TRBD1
TGTGCCAGCAGTGACACGGGACAGGGGGGACAAGATACGCAGTATTTT
CASSDTGQGGQDTQYF
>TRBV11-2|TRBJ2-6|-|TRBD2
TGTGCCGAGGGACTAGCGGGGGGCCCTGGGGCCAACGTCCTGACTTTC
CAEGLAGGPGANVLTF
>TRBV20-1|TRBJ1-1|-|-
TGCAGTGCTAGAGATGGAGTCATGAACACTGAAGCTTTCTTT
CSARDGVMNTEAFF
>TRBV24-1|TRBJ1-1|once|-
TGTGCCACCAGTGATTTACGACCTGACGGGAACACTGAAGCTTTCTTT
CATSDLRPDGNTEAFF